The source of this T cell receptor (beta chain) is a study of brain T cells in children with intractable seizures. Profiled with immunoSEQ multiplex PCR; TCRdb holds only in-frame clones, not every one. The data show 95,000 to 120,000 clones, roughly 94% seen once. Study-level points and caveats: Pre-surgery blood may have been undersampled, hiding some clones. Viral specificity was inferred only from CDR3 similarity; HCMV serostatus was unknown.

Only cases whose brain tissue showed the highest T cell transcript signatures were sequenced. Before surgery, patients took at least one anti-epileptic drug. The CDR3 totals 13 residues. Germline V gives CDR1 LNHDA, CDR2 SQIVND (reference sequence). The V and J ends lost 3 bases and 5 bases respectively, with 11 bases between them. About this clone itself: As yet, its antigen is unknown.

This rearrangement joins TRBV19 to TRBJ2-7; D is unclear. The source is a boy under two years old with hemimegalencephaly and intractable seizures. This specimen was peripheral blood, taken at surgery. This CDR3 reads CASSIRVGNEQYF. The CDR3 DNA reads TGTGCCAGTAGTATTAGGGTGGGGAACGAGCAGTACTTC.